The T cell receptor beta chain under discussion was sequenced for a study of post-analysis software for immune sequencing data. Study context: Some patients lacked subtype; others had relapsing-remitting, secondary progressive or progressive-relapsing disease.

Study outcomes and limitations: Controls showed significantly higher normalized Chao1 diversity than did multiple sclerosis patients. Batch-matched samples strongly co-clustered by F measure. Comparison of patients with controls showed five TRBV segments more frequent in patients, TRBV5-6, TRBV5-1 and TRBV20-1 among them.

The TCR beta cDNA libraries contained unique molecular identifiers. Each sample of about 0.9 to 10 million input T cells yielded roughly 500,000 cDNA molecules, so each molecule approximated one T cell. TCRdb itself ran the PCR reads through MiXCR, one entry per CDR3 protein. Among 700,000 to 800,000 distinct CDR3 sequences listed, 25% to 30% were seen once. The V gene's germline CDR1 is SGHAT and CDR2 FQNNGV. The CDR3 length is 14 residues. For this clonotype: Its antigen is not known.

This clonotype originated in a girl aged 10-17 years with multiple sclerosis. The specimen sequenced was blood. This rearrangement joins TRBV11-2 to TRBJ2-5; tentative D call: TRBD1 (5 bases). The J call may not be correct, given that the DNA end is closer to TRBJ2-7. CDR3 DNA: TGTGCCAGCAGCCCCTCCCGTGGTAGGGGCGAGCAGTACTTC. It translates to CASSPSRGRGEQYF.